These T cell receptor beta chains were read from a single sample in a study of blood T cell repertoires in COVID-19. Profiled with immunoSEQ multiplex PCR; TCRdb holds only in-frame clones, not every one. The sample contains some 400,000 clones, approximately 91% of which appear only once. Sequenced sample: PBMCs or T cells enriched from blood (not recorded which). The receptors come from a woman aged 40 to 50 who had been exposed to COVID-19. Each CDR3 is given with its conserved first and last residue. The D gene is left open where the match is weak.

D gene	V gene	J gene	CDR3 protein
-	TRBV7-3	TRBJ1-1	CASSLGRAQGNTEAFF
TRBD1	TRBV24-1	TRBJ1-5	CATSPGGQSQPQHF
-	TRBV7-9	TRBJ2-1	CASTISGSAGNEQFF
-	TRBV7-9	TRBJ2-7	CASSFRDYEQYF
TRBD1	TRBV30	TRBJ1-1	CAWRPQGGRGLTEAFF
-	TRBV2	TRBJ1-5	CASSEARGGGQPQHF
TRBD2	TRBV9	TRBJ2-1	CASNQQRTGGGSNEQFF
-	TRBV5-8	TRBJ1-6	CASRPGLQGSPLHF
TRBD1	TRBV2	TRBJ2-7	CASSRTGGLDEQYF
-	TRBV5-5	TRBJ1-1	CASRGPMNTEAFF
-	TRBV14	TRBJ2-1	CASSLSWAGETEQFF
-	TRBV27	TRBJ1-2	CASSFLQGTGYTF
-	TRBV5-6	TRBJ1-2	CASSLGAGEANYGYTF
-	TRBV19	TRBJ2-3	CASRLRGTDTQYF
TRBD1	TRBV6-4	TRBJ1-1	CASREFTGVTEAFF
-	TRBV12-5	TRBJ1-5	CASGLRVSNQPQHF
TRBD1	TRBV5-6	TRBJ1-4	CASSSPGQGEKLFF
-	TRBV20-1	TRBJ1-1	CSARQGTEAFF
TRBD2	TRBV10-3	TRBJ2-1	CAIRDGVGLARNEQFF
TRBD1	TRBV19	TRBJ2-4	CASGATGEAKNIQYF
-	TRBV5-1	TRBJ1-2	CASSLQNRDVYGYTF
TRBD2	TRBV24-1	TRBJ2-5	CATSDQTSGSGETQYF
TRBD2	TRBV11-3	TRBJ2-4	CASSLDGGTSGRSIQYF
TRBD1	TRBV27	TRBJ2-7	CASSFPGQGFYEQYF
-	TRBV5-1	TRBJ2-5	CASSAGSGGETQYF
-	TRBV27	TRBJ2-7	CASSSTASYEQYF
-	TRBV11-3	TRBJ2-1	CASSSTGTLYNEQFF
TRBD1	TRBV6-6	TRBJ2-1	CASSRAGTGGNEQFF
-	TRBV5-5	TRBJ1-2	CASSPPGQEAWGGYTF
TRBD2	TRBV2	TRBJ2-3	CASSARRGGADTQYF
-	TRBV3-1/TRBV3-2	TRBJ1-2	CASSQVSRHGYTF
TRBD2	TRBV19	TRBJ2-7	CASSIDHGTSGFAGYEQYF
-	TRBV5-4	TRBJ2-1	CASSLTLFSYNEQFF
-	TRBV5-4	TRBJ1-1	CASSLVDRKNTEAFF
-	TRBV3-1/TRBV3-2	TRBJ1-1	CASSQLAMTEAFF
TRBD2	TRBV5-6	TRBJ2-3	CASSLVVPLRGGDTDTQYF
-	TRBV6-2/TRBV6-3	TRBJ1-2	CASSYPQDGYTF
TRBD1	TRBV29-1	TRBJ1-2	CSVAGGARYGYTF
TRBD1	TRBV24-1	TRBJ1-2	CATSAPDRGGYGYTF
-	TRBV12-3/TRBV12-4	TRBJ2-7	CASSLQGSYEQYF
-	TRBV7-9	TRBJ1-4	CASGSFANEKLFF